The rows below give T cell receptor beta chains drawn from one sample of a study of beta chain features in type 1 diabetes. Measured with immunoSEQ multiplex PCR; TCRdb has only the in-frame clones, and not every one. The table includes under 400,000 clones, about 12% detected once. Source material: naive CD4+ T cells from blood. All receptors derive from a woman between 18 and 30 years old with type 1 diabetes. Both conserved end residues are part of each CDR3. The D gene is left open where the match is weak. Size values are once, few and many counts, or a class for expanded clones, and some rows have none.

clone_size	d_call	v_call	j_call	cdr3_aa	cdr3_nt
few	NA	TRBV13	TRBJ1-1	CASSPRQEWNTEAFF	TGTGCCAGCAGCCCGAGACAGGAATGGAACACTGAAGCTTTCTTT
few	TRBD1	TRBV2	TRBJ2-1	CASGRQGIMNEQFF	TGTGCCAGCGGAAGACAGGGGATAATGAATGAGCAGTTCTTC
few	TRBD1	TRBV6-6	TRBJ1-1	CASSQGTGEAFF	TGTGCCAGCAGCCAAGGGACAGGTGAAGCTTTCTTT
NA	NA	TRBV7-8	TRBJ2-3	CASRYERAVTDTQYF	TGTGCCAGCAGATACGAGCGGGCGGTCACAGATACGCAGTATTTT
NA	NA	TRBV7-3	TRBJ1-2	CASSSTGSYGYTF	TGTGCCAGCAGCTCCACAGGGTCCTATGGCTACACCTTC
NA	NA	TRBV28	TRBJ2-7	CATRPGGSYEQYF	TGTGCCACCCGACCTGGGGGGTCATACGAGCAGTACTTC
NA	TRBD2	TRBV28	TRBJ2-5	CASSPGGVRETQYF	TGTGCCAGCAGCCCGGGAGGGGTGAGAGAGACCCAGTACTTC
few	NA	TRBV5-1	TRBJ2-5	CASSSSRETQYF	TGCGCCAGCAGCTCGAGTCGTGAGACCCAGTACTTC
NA	TRBD1	TRBV27	TRBJ1-2	CASAPRQGYGYTF	TGTGCCAGCGCCCCAAGACAGGGGTATGGCTACACCTTC
NA	NA	TRBV18	TRBJ2-7	CASSPNSLGNEQYF	TGTGCCAGCTCACCGAACAGCCTCGGCAACGAGCAGTACTTC
NA	NA	TRBV6-6	TRBJ2-3	CASSLTASTDTQYF	TGTGCCAGCAGTTTGACAGCTAGCACAGATACGCAGTATTTT
NA	NA	TRBV6-5	TRBJ2-2	CASSYEGEFAGELFF	TGTGCCAGCAGTTATGAAGGGGAATTCGCCGGGGAGCTGTTTTTT
NA	TRBD1	TRBV4-3	TRBJ2-7	CASSLGQGSYEQYF	TGCGCCAGCAGCCTGGGACAGGGGTCCTACGAGCAGTACTTC
NA	TRBD2	TRBV11-3	TRBJ2-1	CASSPLAGGGGYNEQFF	TGTGCCAGCAGCCCCTTGGCGGGAGGGGGGGGATACAATGAGCAGTTCTTC
few	TRBD2	TRBV6-5	TRBJ2-1	CASSYSAGGWDNEQFF	TGTGCCAGCAGTTACTCGGCGGGAGGTTGGGACAATGAGCAGTTCTTC
NA	TRBD1	TRBV4-3	TRBJ2-3	CASSLLVTGGTDTQYF	TGCGCCAGCAGCCTTCTAGTCACAGGGGGCACAGATACGCAGTATTTT
NA	TRBD1	TRBV18	TRBJ1-1	CASSPGTENTEAFF	TGTGCCAGCTCACCAGGGACAGAAAACACTGAAGCTTTCTTT
NA	NA	TRBV5-1	TRBJ2-3	CASSPPGMSTDTQYF	TGCGCCAGCAGCCCCCCAGGGATGAGCACAGATACGCAGTATTTT
few	TRBD1	TRBV4-1	TRBJ2-7	CASSPTGGWRYEQYF	TGCGCCAGCAGCCCTACAGGGGGCTGGAGGTACGAGCAGTACTTC
few	NA	TRBV18	TRBJ1-2	CASSPPSVNYGYTF	TGTGCCAGCTCACCACCGTCAGTAAACTATGGCTACACCTTC
NA	TRBD1	TRBV5-1	TRBJ2-3	CASRPTGSNTDTQYF	TGCGCCAGCAGACCGACAGGGTCTAACACAGATACGCAGTATTTT
NA	TRBD1	TRBV7-9	TRBJ2-6	CAFGLIGQGAGANVLTF	TGTGCTTTCGGATTGATTGGACAGGGGGCTGGGGCCAACGTCCTGACTTTC
few	TRBD2	TRBV7-3	TRBJ2-1	CASSPPPGGGEQFF	TGTGCCAGCAGCCCTCCCCCCGGGGGGGGTGAGCAGTTCTTC
few	NA	TRBV30	TRBJ2-5	CAWVPGQAYQETQYF	TGTGCCTGGGTCCCGGGACAAGCGTACCAAGAGACCCAGTACTTC
NA	NA	TRBV29-1	TRBJ1-3	CSVVASSGNTIYF	TGCAGCGTTGTGGCTTCCTCTGGAAACACCATATATTTT
NA	TRBD1	TRBV14	TRBJ1-1	CASSTGASAFF	TGTGCCAGCAGTACAGGGGCCTCGGCTTTCTTT
NA	NA	TRBV6-5	TRBJ2-1	CASTNHERVLQFF	TGTGCCAGCACTAATCATGAGCGGGTCCTGCAGTTCTTC
NA	TRBD2	TRBV25-1	TRBJ2-5	CASSDREAQETQYF	TGTGCCAGCAGTGATCGGGAGGCCCAAGAGACCCAGTACTTC
NA	TRBD2	TRBV4-3	TRBJ2-1	CASSQTGAGVNEQFF	TGCGCCAGCAGCCAGACAGGAGCGGGAGTCAATGAGCAGTTCTTC
NA	NA	TRBV5-4	TRBJ1-1	CASSLTPNTEAFF	TGTGCCAGCAGCTTGACACCGAACACTGAAGCTTTCTTT
NA	TRBD1	TRBV2	TRBJ2-7	CASRARQGAVYEQYF	TGTGCCAGCAGGGCCCGGCAGGGGGCCGTCTACGAGCAGTACTTC